Sequencing of this TCR beta chain was carried out in a study of healthy donors' naive CD4 and CD8 T cells. A linear amplification protocol produced the TCR libraries from about 450 ng of total RNA. TCRdb independently ran MiXCR on the reads; one entry per CDR3 protein. The sample holds approximately 200,000 distinct CDR3 sequences, 65% to 75% seen once. CDR3 length equals 12 residues. Trimming shortened V by 5 bases and J by 7 bases, and 15 bases separated the two germline ends. Germline V CDR1 and CDR2: SQVTM, ANQGSEA. Sample: naive CD4+ and CD8+ T cells sorted from blood, pooled from several donors. The rearrangement uses TRBV29-1 and TRBJ2-7, with D perhaps assigned TRBD1 or TRBD2 (5 bases each). The receptor's source is a pool of human donors in good health; the sample pools cells from several healthy donors. CDR3 residues: CSVPWAEGEQYF. In DNA form, the CDR3 reads TGCAGCGTTCCATGGGCCGAGGGGGAGCAGTACTTC.